This T cell receptor (beta chain) was found in a study of OX40 agonist ivuxolimab in advanced cancers. General study findings and limits: On average, CD8+ T cells showed a greater number of expanded clones than CD4+. Certain nonresponders additionally had low normalized T-cell clonal expansion.

Assay: immunoSEQ multiplex PCR; the TCRdb copy retains only in-frame clones and omits some. Altogether approximately 70,000 clones are present, about 83% being singletons, with the ten largest covering under 1.5%. CDR3 size: 15 residues. Between the trimmed V and J ends, which lost 2 bases and 2 bases, there was a span of 13 bases. CDR1 is SGHDT, CDR2 YYEEEE, per germline. Concerning this clone: Its antigen is unknown.

The source material was CD4+ or CD8+ T cells sorted from blood, sampled in a trial of the OX40 agonist ivuxolimab. The receptor comes from an adult with an advanced solid tumor such as melanoma, head and neck, liver or kidney cancer. The V call is TRBV5-6, the J call TRBJ2-5, with D hard to call. The CDR3 nucleotides are TGTGCCAGCAGCTTCATGGGGTTGAGTCAAGAGACCCAGTACTTC. Its protein is CASSFMGLSQETQYF. Full variable domain (missing parts from reference TRBV5-6 and TRBJ2-5): DAGVTQSPTHLIKTRGQQVTLRCSPKSGHDTVSWYQQALGQGPQFIFQYYEEEERQRGNFPDRFSGHQFPNYSSELNVNALLLGDSALYLCASSFMGLSQETQYFGPGTRLLVL.